One sample yielded the 2 T cell receptor beta chains listed below, sequenced in a study of blood T cell repertoires in COVID-19. The data were produced by immunoSEQ multiplex PCR, yet TCRdb's version contains in-frame clones alone and is incomplete. Among about 160,000 clones listed, around nine tenths were seen once. Sample: peripheral blood. The receptors stem from a man between 60 and 70 years old with active or convalescent COVID-19.

J is TRBJ2-1 and V is TRBV5-1, with TRBD2 matching 13 bases. The CDR3 contains 15 residues. V trimming: 5 bases; J trimming: 6 bases; junction bases outside the gene matches: 5. CDR1 is SGHRS, CDR2 YFSETQ, per germline. The CDR3 bases are TGCGCCAGCAGATCGGGACTAGCGGGGATCAATGAGCAGTTCTTC. It translates to CASRSGLAGINEQFF.

The chain is built from TRBV11-3 and TRBJ2-3; possibly TRBD2 for D (6 bases). Germline lookup yields CDR1 SGHNT and CDR2 YENEEA. This CDR3 is built from 13 residues. Trimming took 1 base from V and 5 from J, leaving 7 bases between them. For the CDR3, the DNA is TGTGCCAGCAGCTTAGGCGGGGTAGATACGCAGTATTTT. Its protein product is CASSLGGVDTQYF.